The 30 T cell receptor beta chains below all came from one sample that was sequenced in a study of cytomegalovirus exposure and HLA in healthy donors. In the PCR, 60 Vbeta and 13 Jbeta primers were used. Assay used: immunoSEQ multiplex PCR; TCRdb lists only in-frame clones, some missing. This table has about 190,000 clones, less than 85% appearing once. Sequencing was performed on PBMCs. The receptors here all came from a boy aged 2 to 10 in good health and CMV-seronegative.

This sequence joins TRBV30 and TRBJ2-2; D perhaps matches TRBD1 (6 bases). CDR3 size: 13 residues. The V and J ends lost 4 bases and 4 bases respectively, with 10 bases between them. The germline V gene has CDR1 GTSNPN and CDR2 SVGIG (reference sequence). CDR3 amino acids: CAWTRDITGELFF. Written as DNA, the CDR3 is TGTGCCTGGACCCGGGACATCACCGGGGAGCTGTTTTTT.

The chain has TRBV4-1 and TRBJ1-1; 8 bases agree with TRBD1. Trimming at V came to 1 base and at J to 3 bases, leaving 4 bases not matched to a gene. Germline CDR1 reads MGHRA; CDR2 reads YSYEKL. This CDR3 is 15 amino acids long. The CDR3 bases are TGCGCCAGCAGCCAAGTGTCAGGGGGCTACACTGAAGCTTTCTTT. This gives the protein CASSQVSGGYTEAFF.

The chain couples TRBV18 to TRBJ2-3; TRBD1 might be the D (7 bases). CDR1 is KGHSH and CDR2 is LQKENI in the germline V gene. Deletions cut 6 bases from V and 1 base from J, with 17 bases between. The length of the CDR3 is 16 residues. CDR3 sequence reads: CASSHQGGAGTDTQYF. As DNA, the CDR3 is TGTGCCAGCTCGCACCAGGGGGGCGCTGGCACAGATACGCAGTATTTT.

V and J are TRBV2 and TRBJ1-2, with 7 bases matching TRBD1. With V trimmed by 8 bases and J by 5 bases, 8 bases remained unmatched. Per germline, CDR1 SNHLY and CDR2 FYNNEI. The CDR3 spans 13 residues. CDR3 nucleotide sequence: TGTGCCAGCTCGGACAGGATTGTATATGGCTACACCTTC. It translates to CASSDRIVYGYTF.

J is TRBJ1-2 and V is TRBV28, with 9 bases identical to TRBD1. V lost 2 bases to trimming and J lost 9 bases; unmatched junction nucleotides: 7. From germline, CDR1 is MDHEN and CDR2 SYDVKM. The CDR3 contains 14 residues. CDR3 amino acids: CASSLAGQGPSYTF. CDR3 DNA: TGTGCCAGCAGTTTAGCGGGACAGGGTCCGAGCTACACCTTC.

This clone was picked up a small number of times. This chain uses TRBV5-1 with TRBJ2-1; D may be TRBD2 (6 bases). The CDR3 loop spans 15 amino acids. Trimming pared 0 bases from V and 8 bases from J, leaving 15 bases between. The germline V gene encodes CDR1 SGHRS and CDR2 YFSETQ. The CDR3 coding sequence is TGCGCCAGCAGCTTGGACGGTCGGGGAGGCGATGAGCAGTTCTTC. Protein sequence: CASSLDGRGGDEQFF.

V and J are TRBV5-1 and TRBJ2-5; 7 nucleotides line up with TRBD1. The germline CDR1 and CDR2 sequences are SGHRS and YFSETQ. The CDR3 contains 13 residues. Trimming took 4 bases from V and 3 from J; bases not matched to a gene: 3. The CDR3 sequence is CASSRGREETQYF. The DNA for the CDR3 is TGCGCCAGCAGCAGGGGGCGCGAAGAGACCCAGTACTTC.

The genes are TRBV18 and TRBJ1-4, with no clear D. Looked up from germline, CDR1 is KGHSH and CDR2 is LQKENI. This CDR3 region has 16 residues. Trimming pared 5 bases from V and 0 bases from J, leaving 13 bases between. The CDR3 reads CASSSLGLATNEKLFF. CDR3 nucleotide sequence: TGTGCCAGCTCATCCCTCGGACTGGCAACTAATGAAAAACTGTTTTTT.

The V call is TRBV30, the J call TRBJ2-2, with D perhaps TRBD1 (6 bases). The V end lost 2 bases, the J end lost 2 bases, and 12 bases lay between the germline ends. Germline CDR1 and CDR2: GTSNPN and SVGIG (reference sequence). CDR3 length equals 15 residues. The CDR3 DNA reads TGTGCCTGGAGTAACGGACAGTTAAACACCGGGGAGCTGTTTTTT. Its translation is CAWSNGQLNTGELFF.

The chain recombines TRBV6-5 with TRBJ2-2; 12 nucleotides match TRBD2. In germline, CDR1 is MNHEY, CDR2 SVGAGI. CDR3 size: 16 residues. The V segment lost 4 bases and the J segment 5 bases; nucleotides outside the gene matches: 5. In nucleotides, the CDR3 is TGTGCCAGCAGTTCACATCTAGCGGGGGGGACCGGGGAGCTGTTTTTT. Protein sequence: CASSSHLAGGTGELFF.

The gene calls are TRBV6-5 and TRBJ2-3, with a weak D call TRBD1 (6 bases). V was trimmed by 5 bases and J by 13 bases, leaving 19 bases between them. Germline loops: CDR1 MNHEY, CDR2 SVGAGI. CDR3 size: 13 residues. The CDR3 region has the DNA TGTGCCAGCAGTCCGCGGATCAAGGGGGATAAGTATTTT. Its protein is CASSPRIKGDKYF.

This chain connects TRBV30 to TRBJ1-2; 7 bases line up with TRBD1. CDR3 size: 12 residues. Germline lookup yields CDR1 GTSNPN and CDR2 SVGIG (reference sequence). The J segment lost 6 bases and the V segment lost 4 bases, leaving 5 bases of the junction unmatched. Here the CDR3 DNA reads TGTGCCTGGAACGAGGGGGCGCATGGCTACACCTTC. It codes for CAWNEGAHGYTF.

This chain joins TRBV29-1 and TRBJ1-3; D is unclear. The CDR3 has 13 residues. V shed 0 bases and J shed 1 base, with 4 bases lying between them. The germline CDR1 and CDR2 sequences are SQVTM and ANQGSEA. DNA of the CDR3: TGCAGCGTTGAAGACAGGTCTGGAAACACCATATATTTT. It yields the protein CSVEDRSGNTIYF.

This clone came up many times. The genes are TRBV2 and TRBJ1-1; D remains ambiguous. Trimming cost V 3 bases and J 4 bases, with 9 bases left between them. Germline V gene lookup returns CDR1 SNHLY and CDR2 FYNNEI. The CDR3 is made up of 13 amino acids. The CDR3 loop reads CASSDQVATEAFF. The DNA of the CDR3 is TGTGCCAGCAGTGATCAGGTGGCCACTGAAGCTTTCTTT.

The genes are TRBV15 and TRBJ2-1; 8 nucleotides align to TRBD2. Germline assignment: CDR1 LNHNV and CDR2 YYDKDF (reference sequence). V was pared by 3 bases and J by 5 bases, with 9 bases of the junction left unmatched. This CDR3 comprises 16 residues. CDR3 bases: TGTGCCACCAGCAGGGCCCGGGGGGGTAGGGACAATGAGCAGTTCTTC. It yields the protein CATSRARGGRDNEQFF. Based on the CDR3 plus reference TRBV15 and TRBJ2-1, the full variable domain is DAMVIQNPRYQVTQFGKPVTLSCSQTLNHNVMYWYQQKSSQAPKLLFHYYDKDFNNEADTPDNFQSRRPNTSFCFLDIRSPGLGDTAMYLCATSRARGGRDNEQFFGPGTRLTVL.

The CDR3 here is CASSRLAAGGTEAFF. DNA of the CDR3: TGTGCCAGCAGCCGACTGGCGGCAGGGGGCACTGAAGCTTTCTTT. The chain couples TRBV6-1 to TRBJ1-1; 7 bases are a match to TRBD1. The CDR3 extends over 15 amino acids. With V trimmed by 6 bases and J by 4 bases, 11 bases remained unmatched. CDR1 is MNHNS and CDR2 is SASEGT in the germline V gene.

The V gene is TRBV19, the J gene TRBJ1-5; D perhaps matches TRBD1 (6 bases). Germline V gene sequence: CDR1 LNHDA, CDR2 SQIVND (reference sequence). CDR3 length: 12 residues. V was trimmed by 6 bases and J by 7 bases, leaving 10 bases between them. The CDR3 nucleotides read TGTGCCAGTAGAAGAGGGGGACAGCCCCAGCATTTT. Translated: CASRRGGQPQHF.

The chain recombines TRBV27 with TRBJ1-5; no firm D call. Germline CDR1 and CDR2: MNHEY and SMNVEV (reference sequence). The CDR3 is 14 residues long. Deletions cut 1 base from V and 4 bases from J, with 8 bases between. The CDR3 DNA is TGTGCCAGCAGTTTATTTCAGTCGAATCAGCCCCAGCATTTT. It yields the protein CASSLFQSNQPQHF.

The rearrangement uses TRBV28 and TRBJ2-1; no reliable D call. This CDR3 contains 12 residues. Between the trimmed V and J ends, which lost 6 bases and 8 bases, there was a span of 11 bases. Germline CDR1 MDHEN, CDR2 SYDVKM. The CDR3 here is CASSLLGDEQFF. The CDR3 bases are TGTGCCAGCAGCCTACTCGGTGATGAGCAGTTCTTC.

This chain links TRBV10-3 with TRBJ2-7; tentatively, D is TRBD1 (5 bases). The CDR3 runs 13 residues. V lost 3 bases and J lost 3, with 9 bases in between. Germline assignment: CDR1 ENHRY and CDR2 SYGVKD. The CDR3 loop is CAISETDNYEQYF. The CDR3 bases are TGTGCCATCAGTGAAACGGACAACTACGAGCAGTACTTC.

This rearrangement joins TRBV7-8 to TRBJ2-3; D call uncertain. The CDR3 has 14 amino acids. Germline V gives CDR1 SGHVS, CDR2 FQNEAQ. Trimming removed 5 bases from V and 1 base from J, with 10 bases in between. The CDR3 is CASSARGRTDTQYF. CDR3 sequence (DNA): TGTGCCAGCAGCGCCCGAGGCCGCACAGATACGCAGTATTTT. Based on the CDR3 plus reference TRBV7-8 and TRBJ2-3, the full variable domain is GAGVSQSPRYKVAKRGQDVALRCDPISGHVSLFWYQQALGQGPEFLTYFQNEAQLDKSGLPSDRFFAERPEGSVSTLKIQRTQQEDSAVYLCASSARGRTDTQYFGPGTRLTVL.

This chain connects TRBV2 to TRBJ2-1; TRBD1 agrees at 8 bases. CDR3 length: 15 amino acids. V dropped 6 bases and J dropped 5; count of bases not matched to a gene: 9. The germline gives CDR1 SNHLY, CDR2 FYNNEI. The CDR3 DNA sequence: TGTGCCAGCAGCCTTCAGGGGGCGAAAAACAATGAGCAGTTCTTC. Translating it yields CASSLQGAKNNEQFF.

The chain is built from TRBV5-1 and TRBJ2-3; perhaps TRBD2 as D (6 bases). The CDR3 has 14 amino acids. In germline, CDR1 is SGHRS, CDR2 YFSETQ. With 0 bases removed from V and 4 bases from J, the gap between germline ends came to 9 bases. CDR3 residues: CASSLARGPDTQYF. In DNA form, the CDR3 reads TGCGCCAGCAGCTTGGCGCGGGGTCCAGATACGCAGTATTTT. The entire variable domain, with the rest obtained from reference TRBV5-1 and TRBJ2-3, is as follows: KAGVTQTPRYLIKTRGQQVTLSCSPISGHRSVSWYQQTPGQGLQFLFEYFSETQRNKGNFPGRFSGRQFSNSRSEMNVSTLELGDSALYLCASSLARGPDTQYFGPGTRLTVL.

This clone was seen many times. J is TRBJ2-2 and V is TRBV6-1, with D possibly TRBD2 on 6 matching bases. This CDR3 has 14 residues. V lost 7 bases and J lost 3, with 12 bases in between. Germline loops: CDR1 MNHNS, CDR2 SASEGT. CDR3 sequence: CASTVVADTGELFF. In DNA, the CDR3 is TGTGCCAGCACGGTCGTAGCGGACACCGGGGAGCTGTTTTTT.

The V call is TRBV27, the J call TRBJ2-3; 11 positions match TRBD1. Germline V gene data show CDR1 as MNHEY and CDR2 as SMNVEV (reference sequence). This CDR3 contains 20 residues. Trimming cost V 2 bases and J 2 bases; bases outside gene matches: 15. For the CDR3, the DNA is TGTGCCAGCAGTTTACAAAGGACAGGGGGCTTAGCGGGGGACACAGATACGCAGTATTTT. Protein: CASSLQRTGGLAGDTDTQYF.

J is TRBJ1-5 and V is TRBV6-6; 9 bases are shared with TRBD1. In germline, CDR1 is MNHNY, CDR2 SVGAGI (reference sequence). V trimming: 6 bases; J trimming: 1 base; junction bases outside the gene matches: 7. The CDR3 sequence is 16 residues long. CDR3 coding DNA: TGTGCCAGCAGGGCACAGGGGGCGATGAGCAATCAGCCCCAGCATTTT. Its translation is CASRAQGAMSNQPQHF.

This chain links TRBV19 with TRBJ2-1; TRBD2 aligns across 8 bases. Germline values: CDR1 LNHDA, CDR2 SQIVND (reference sequence). V was pared by 6 bases and J by 6 bases, with 7 bases of the junction left unmatched. The CDR3 consists of 14 residues. CDR3 coding DNA: TGTGCCAGTAGGTCCGGGACTAGACGCAATGAGCAGTTCTTC. Protein: CASRSGTRRNEQFF.

The V call is TRBV5-1, the J call TRBJ2-1, with 7 bases fitting TRBD1. The CDR3 loop spans 13 amino acids. The junction had 8 bases not matched to a gene; V was cut back by 4 bases and J by 10 bases. CDR1 is SGHRS, CDR2 YFSETQ, per germline. The CDR3 here is CASSTILGGEQFF. In DNA, the CDR3 is TGCGCCAGCAGCACCATTCTAGGGGGCGAGCAGTTCTTC.

The chain uses TRBV11-2 and TRBJ1-2; D is ambiguous. Germline V gene lookup returns CDR1 SGHAT and CDR2 FQNNGV. The CDR3 has 14 residues. The V end lost 6 bases, the J end lost 4 bases, and 15 bases lay between the germline ends. In DNA, the CDR3 is TGTGCCAGCAGACTGGGAGGGCAGCTCTATGGCTACACCTTC. This translates into CASRLGGQLYGYTF.

CDR3 DNA: TGTGCCAGCAGTTATAGACAGCGACTAGCGGCTTCGTCCTACGAGCAGTACTTC. Protein: CASSYRQRLAASSYEQYF. The chain links TRBV27 to TRBJ2-7; TRBD2 matches 9 bases. Unmatched junction bases numbered 14, after V lost 4 bases and J lost 1 base. CDR3 size: 18 residues. CDR1 and CDR2 from the germline V gene are MNHEY and SMNVEV (reference sequence).